These 28 T cell receptor beta chains share one sample of origin, sequenced in a study of CD8 T cells in Susac syndrome. When the RNA was reverse transcribed, random hexamers were used with an input of roughly 0.45 to 1 ug. MiXCR, run by TCRdb on the immunoSEQ multiplex PCR reads, gives a single entry per CDR3 protein. The sample shows a few hundred thousand distinct CDR3 sequences, roughly 85% of them seen only once. Sequenced sample: CD8+ T cells from PBMCs. The receptors derive from a human donor with multiple sclerosis.

The DNA for the CDR3 is TGCGCCAGCAGCTTTATCCAGGATACGCAGTATTTT. It specifies CASSFIQDTQYF. The chain employs TRBV5-1 and TRBJ2-3; D call uncertain. Germline CDR1 is SGHRS and CDR2 is YFSETQ. The V gene lost 2 bases and the J gene lost 6 bases, with 7 bases spanning the gap. The CDR3 has 12 amino acids.

This clonotype was seen a single time. The CDR3 DNA follows: TGTGCCAGCAGTTTAGGGGACGGCAATCAGCCCCAGCATTTT. It yields the protein CASSLGDGNQPQHF. V gene TRBV12-3 or TRBV12-4 combines with J gene TRBJ1-5; tentatively, D is TRBD1 (5 bases). The CDR3 loop spans 14 amino acids. Trimming shortened V by 1 base and J by 2 bases, and 6 bases separated the two germline ends.

This clonotype was counted a few times. This sequence joins TRBV20-1 and TRBJ2-1, with 13 bases that match TRBD2. Per germline, CDR1 DFQATT and CDR2 SNEGSKA (reference sequence). V was pared by 6 bases and J by 1 base, with 3 bases of the junction left unmatched. CDR3 length: 15 amino acids. The DNA for the CDR3 is TGCAGTGCCCGGACTAGCGGGAGTTCCTACAATGAGCAGTTCTTC. This codes for CSARTSGSSYNEQFF.

The V call is TRBV27, the J call TRBJ1-5; no reliable D call. In germline, CDR1 is MNHEY, CDR2 SMNVEV (reference sequence). V was shortened by 2 bases and J by 6 bases, with 8 bases between the two germline ends. The CDR3 extends over 13 amino acids. The chain's CDR3 is CASSLHVRQPQHF. The CDR3 nucleotides read TGTGCCAGCAGTTTACATGTGCGTCAGCCCCAGCATTTT.

The chain carries TRBV6-5 and TRBJ1-5; the D is unclear. The germline CDR1 and CDR2 sequences are MNHEY and SVGAGI. V dropped 0 bases and J dropped 5 bases, with 5 bases sitting between them. The CDR3 loop spans 13 amino acids. The DNA for the CDR3 is TGTGCCAGCAGTTACTCAACTTATCAGCCCCAGCATTTT. Translating it yields CASSYSTYQPQHF.

This chain connects TRBV25-1 to TRBJ1-2, with D unresolved. CDR1 MGHDK and CDR2 SYGVNS come from the germline V gene. Trimming removed 8 bases at V and 5 bases at J, with 12 bases between. There are 12 residues in the CDR3. The CDR3 loop reads CASRAKSYGYTF. DNA for the CDR3: TGTGCCAGCCGGGCCAAGTCTTATGGCTACACCTTC.

J is TRBJ2-1 and V is TRBV2; possible D gene TRBD1, 7 bases. The CDR3 is 20 amino acids. V shed 4 bases and J shed 2 bases, with 27 bases lying between them. Germline V gene data show CDR1 as SNHLY and CDR2 as FYNNEI. The CDR3 bases are TGTGCCAGCAGTGCCCCCTATTCCCCGACAGGGAGGAACCCCTACAATGAGCAGTTCTTC. It is translated as CASSAPYSPTGRNPYNEQFF.

The J gene is TRBJ1-5, the V gene TRBV25-1, with 7 bases that match TRBD1. The germline V gene encodes CDR1 MGHDK and CDR2 SYGVNS. V was clipped by 4 bases and J by 2 bases; unmatched bases: 5. The CDR3 runs 15 residues. The CDR3 DNA sequence: TGTGCCAGCAGTGGATCAGGGGGAGGCAATCAGCCCCAGCATTTT. This sequence encodes CASSGSGGGNQPQHF. Based on the CDR3 plus reference TRBV25-1 and TRBJ1-5, the full variable domain is EADIYQTPRYLVIGTGKKITLECSQTMGHDKMYWYQQDPGMELHLIHYSYGVNSTEKGDLSSESTVSRIRTEHFPLTLESARPSHTSQYLCASSGSGGGNQPQHFGDGTRLSIL.

The chain recombines TRBV27 with TRBJ1-1; a weak D match, TRBD1 (6 bases). There are 13 residues in the CDR3. Trimming left V 2 bases short and J 6 bases short, with 10 bases between. Germline-derived CDR1 and CDR2 are MNHEY and SMNVEV (reference sequence). The CDR3 nucleotides read TGTGCCAGCAGTTTACAGGGGCCTTCTGAAGCTTTCTTT. Translated, it gives CASSLQGPSEAFF.

This chain's CDR3 is CASSFWASGFYEQYF. CDR3 DNA sequence: TGTGCCAGCAGTTTCTGGGCTAGCGGCTTCTACGAGCAGTACTTC. The chain links TRBV27 to TRBJ2-7; TRBD2 agrees at 7 bases. The CDR3 loop spans 15 amino acids. From germline, CDR1 is MNHEY and CDR2 SMNVEV (reference sequence). V was pared by 3 bases and J by 3 bases, with 8 bases of the junction left unmatched.

This sequence joins TRBV20-1 and TRBJ2-5, with 14 nucleotides matching TRBD2. Germline loops: CDR1 DFQATT, CDR2 SNEGSKA (reference sequence). This CDR3 comprises 17 residues. Trimming at V came to 6 bases and at J to 2 bases, leaving 11 bases not matched to a gene. The CDR3, as DNA: TGCAGTGCCCTGACCGGGACTAGCGGGAGCGATCAAGAGACCCAGTACTTC. This translates into CSALTGTSGSDQETQYF.

A remark on this clonotype: One end of the junction fails to match germline, which may point to a read error. This chain links TRBV4-3 with TRBJ2-3, with D perhaps TRBD1 (5 bases). This CDR3 comprises 17 residues. Germline assignment: CDR1 LGHNA and CDR2 YSLEER. In DNA form, the CDR3 reads TGCGCCAACAGCCAAGTGCTGGCAGGGTCTGGCACAGATACGCAGTATTTT. This sequence encodes CANSQVLAGSGTDTQYF.

This rearrangement joins TRBV6-1 to TRBJ1-5; 7 nucleotides align to TRBD1. The V gene end was trimmed by 3 bases and the J gene end by 5 bases; junction bases not matched to a gene: 4. The V gene's germline CDR1 is MNHNS and CDR2 SASEGT. This CDR3 is 14 amino acids long. The CDR3 reads CASSEGQNYQPQHF. CDR3 nucleotides: TGTGCCAGCAGTGAGGGACAGAACTATCAGCCCCAGCATTTT.

The V gene is TRBV7-9, the J gene TRBJ2-1, with a possible D match to TRBD2 (6 bases). V lost 0 bases and J 4 bases, leaving 10 bases between the germline ends. Germline values: CDR1 SEHNR, CDR2 FQNEAQ (reference sequence). The CDR3 runs to 15 residues. CDR3 coding DNA: TGTGCCAGCAGCTTAGCGGTGGGGAGGTACAATGAGCAGTTCTTC. Protein: CASSLAVGRYNEQFF.

The chain combines TRBV5-4 with TRBJ1-2; TRBD1 might be the D (6 bases). Germline values: CDR1 SGHNT, CDR2 YYREEE (reference sequence). This CDR3 region has 13 residues. V shed 9 bases and J shed 2 bases, with 14 bases lying between them. As DNA, the CDR3 is TGTGCCACTCCGGGGGGGGGCAACTATGGCTACACCTTC. Protein sequence: CATPGGGNYGYTF.

This rearrangement joins TRBV6-5 to TRBJ1-2; 7 bases agree with TRBD1. The trim removed 2 bases at V and 6 bases at J, leaving 0 bases unmatched. CDR3 length equals 12 residues. Germline V gives CDR1 MNHEY, CDR2 SVGAGI. CDR3 sequence (DNA): TGTGCCAGCAGTTACACAGGGGATGGCTACACCTTC. Amino acids: CASSYTGDGYTF.

The V and J genes are TRBV4-3 and TRBJ2-1, with 7 positions matching TRBD1. The CDR3 runs to 15 residues. Per the germline V gene, CDR1 is LGHNA and CDR2 is YSLEER. V lost 4 bases to trimming and J lost 4 bases; unmatched junction nucleotides: 7. The CDR3 DNA reads TGCGCCAGCAGCCCCTCGGGACAGTTATACAATGAGCAGTTCTTC. Its translation is CASSPSGQLYNEQFF.

The rearrangement links TRBV6-1 to TRBJ2-5; weak D call: TRBD2 (5 bases). The ends were cut back, 5 bases at V and 3 bases at J, with 19 bases in the middle. The CDR3 has 16 residues. CDR1 and CDR2 (germline): MNHNS, SASEGT. The CDR3 protein is CASSPTAGWGEETQYF. The DNA of the CDR3 is TGTGCCAGCAGTCCAACCGCGGGCTGGGGAGAAGAGACCCAGTACTTC.

The V call is TRBV13, the J call TRBJ2-1; D may be TRBD2 (6 bases). Germline CDR1 reads PRHDT; CDR2 reads FYEKMQ (reference sequence). The V and J ends lost 5 bases and 6 bases respectively, with 11 bases between them. This CDR3 has 13 amino acids. The CDR3 DNA is TGTGCCAGCAGCGCGAGACTAGTCAATGAGCAGTTCTTC. Translating it yields CASSARLVNEQFF.

This clonotype was found once. The chain couples TRBV13 to TRBJ2-1, with 7 positions matching TRBD2. This CDR3 region has 16 residues. Trimming at V came to 7 bases and at J to 6 bases, leaving 15 bases not matched to a gene. Germline loops: CDR1 PRHDT, CDR2 FYEKMQ (reference sequence). The CDR3 is CASTPLGVAGINEQFF. As DNA, the CDR3 is TGTGCCAGCACCCCTCTAGGGGTAGCGGGCATCAATGAGCAGTTCTTC.

V is TRBV27 and J is TRBJ2-5; 9 positions agree with TRBD2. The CDR3 is 15 residues long. The ends lost 4 bases at V and 0 bases at J; junction bases unmatched: 3. Germline CDR1 MNHEY, CDR2 SMNVEV (reference sequence). The CDR3 spells CASSWTSEYQETQYF. The CDR3 DNA reads TGTGCCAGCAGTTGGACTAGCGAGTACCAAGAGACCCAGTACTTC.

The J gene is TRBJ2-7, the V gene TRBV27; TRBD2 might be the D (6 bases). Trimming cost V 7 bases and J 8 bases, with 12 bases left between them. This CDR3 has 11 residues. In germline, CDR1 is MNHEY, CDR2 SMNVEV (reference sequence). DNA of the CDR3: TGTGCCAGCATAGGCGGGGTTCAGCAGTACTTC. Amino acids: CASIGGVQQYF.

The chain uses TRBV7-6 and TRBJ2-1; 7 bases line up with TRBD1. Trimming cost V 5 bases and J 2 bases; bases outside gene matches: 9. This CDR3 contains 16 residues. Germline CDR1 reads SGHVS; CDR2 reads FNYEAQ. CDR3 nucleotide sequence: TGTGCCAGCAGCCCCAGACAGGGAACCGCCTACAATGAGCAGTTCTTC. Its protein is CASSPRQGTAYNEQFF.

The chain combines TRBV7-9 with TRBJ2-3; the match to TRBD2 covers 12 bases. This CDR3 has 17 residues. Germline V CDR1 and CDR2: SEHNR, FQNEAQ (reference sequence). V shed 6 bases and J 0 bases; nucleotides not matched to a gene: 7. CDR3 DNA: TGTGCCAGCAGTCCTAGGACTAGCGGGACTAGCACAGATACGCAGTATTTT. Its protein is CASSPRTSGTSTDTQYF.

The chain joins TRBV7-8 to TRBJ1-1; TRBD1 might be the D (5 bases). V lost 1 base and J 1 base, leaving 10 bases between the germline ends. The CDR3 extends over 15 amino acids. The germline gives CDR1 SGHVS, CDR2 FQNEAQ. This CDR3 reads CASSLDWTPNTEAFF. CDR3 nucleotide sequence: TGTGCCAGCAGCTTAGACTGGACACCGAACACTGAAGCTTTCTTT.

This chain joins TRBV6-5 and TRBJ1-1, with D hard to call. The CDR3 loop spans 12 amino acids. The germline V gene has CDR1 MNHEY and CDR2 SVGAGI. V was trimmed by 8 bases and J by 6 bases, leaving 13 bases between them. CDR3 sequence: CASHGSVAEAFF. CDR3 sequence (DNA): TGTGCCAGCCATGGGAGTGTCGCTGAAGCTTTCTTT.

This chain connects TRBV6-5 to TRBJ1-4; no clear D gene. CDR1 and CDR2 (germline): MNHEY, SVGAGI. Trimming removed 2 bases at V and 5 bases at J, with 21 bases between. The CDR3 contains 18 residues. CDR3 coding DNA: TGTGCCAGCAGTTACCCCCGTCTTGGGTATCCCGTAAATGAAAAACTGTTTTTT. This encodes CASSYPRLGYPVNEKLFF.

The table lists this clonotype with a few counts. The junction departs from germline at one end; a sequencing error may be responsible. The chain carries TRBV7-6 and TRBJ1-5, with D unresolved. The CDR3 is made up of 14 amino acids. Germline CDR1 is SGHVS and CDR2 is FNYEAQ. The CDR3 here is CASSLGWGNQPQHF. The CDR3 DNA reads as TGCGCCAGCAGCCTTGGGTGGGGCAATCAGCCCCAGCATTTT.